The present T cell receptor beta chain was sequenced within a study of control samples from healthy donors and cancer patients (dated by TCRdb to about 2020). Worth noting for this clone: This receptor's antigen is unknown. The input lacks base qualities; no much larger clone sits a single base away.

CDR1 and CDR2, looked up from the germline V gene, are SGDLS and YYNGEE. The V end gives up 0 bases and the J end 3 bases, leaving 4 bases in the junction not matched to a gene. Spanning cysteine to phenylalanine, the CDR3 consists of 15 amino acids. The entry retains the CDR3 DNA only, 45 bases that are in frame from base 1. Libraries came from the immunoSEQ multiplex PCR assay. Here the immuneACCESS table is served through TCRdb, limited to in-frame sequences with V and J called. Missing clones are a known gap in these copies; in checked studies unresolved V genes cover under half, and the rest lacks a known reason. The sample includes some 70,000 clones, with 75% to 85% observed a single time. Of the sample, 15% to 19% is held by the ten largest clones.

The chain joins TRBV9 to TRBJ2-3, with 7 bases aligning to TRBD2. This TCR was sampled from a man in his sixties in good health. The sample taken for sequencing was blood. CDR3 sequence: CASSVEGGRTDTQYF. DNA sequence: TGTGCCAGCAGCGTAGAGGGCGGGAGAACAGATACGCAGTATTTT.